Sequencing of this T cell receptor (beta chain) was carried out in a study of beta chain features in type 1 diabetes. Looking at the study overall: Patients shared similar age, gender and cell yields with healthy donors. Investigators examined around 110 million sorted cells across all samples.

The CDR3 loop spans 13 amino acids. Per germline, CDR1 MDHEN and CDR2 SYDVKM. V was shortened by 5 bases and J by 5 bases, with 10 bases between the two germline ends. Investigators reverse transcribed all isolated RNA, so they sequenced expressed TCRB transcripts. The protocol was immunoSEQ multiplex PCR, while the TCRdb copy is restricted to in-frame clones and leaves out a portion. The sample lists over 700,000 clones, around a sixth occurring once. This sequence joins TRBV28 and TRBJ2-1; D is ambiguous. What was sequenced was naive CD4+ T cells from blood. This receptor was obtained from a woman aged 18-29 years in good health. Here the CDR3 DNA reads TGTGCCAGCAGTCCCGTTTCCAACAATGAGCAGTTCTTC. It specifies CASSPVSNNEQFF. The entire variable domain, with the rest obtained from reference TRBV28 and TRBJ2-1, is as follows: DVKVTQSSRYLVKRTGEKVFLECVQDMDHENMFWYRQDPGLGLRLIYFSYDVKMKEKGDIPEGYSVSREKKERFSLILESASTNQTSMYLCASSPVSNNEQFFGPGTRLTVL.